The 30 T cell receptor beta chains below were found in one sample sequenced in a study of cytomegalovirus exposure and HLA in healthy donors. 60 Vbeta and 13 Jbeta primers were used in PCR. The data were produced by immunoSEQ multiplex PCR, yet TCRdb's version contains in-frame clones alone and is incomplete. The table records 35,000 to 50,000 clones, about 50% of them present only once. Sequenced sample: PBMCs. All receptors come from a human donor in good health.

The table lists this clone with a few counts. The V call is TRBV13, the J call TRBJ2-2; the match to TRBD1 covers 9 bases. From germline, CDR1 is PRHDT and CDR2 FYEKMQ (reference sequence). Trimming took 5 bases from V and 3 from J; bases not matched to a gene: 7. There are 16 residues in the CDR3. In DNA form, the CDR3 reads TGTGCCAGCAGCCGAAACAGGGGGCGCGACACCGGGGAGCTGTTTTTT. Protein product: CASSRNRGRDTGELFF.

To note about this clone: A read error may produce the germline difference seen at one junction end. The chain is built from TRBV5-1 and TRBJ1-1, with 9 bases lining up with TRBD1. Germline lookup yields CDR1 SGHRS and CDR2 YFSETQ. This CDR3 contains 15 residues. This chain's CDR3 is CASSLDRGRNIEAFF. For the CDR3, the DNA is TGCGCCAGCAGCTTGGACAGGGGGCGAAACATTGAAGCTTTCTTT.

The chain links TRBV5-1 to TRBJ2-1, with D possibly matching TRBD2 (6 bases). Trimming took off 0 bases at V and 4 bases at J, with 8 bases between the two ends. The germline CDR1 and CDR2 sequences are SGHRS and YFSETQ. The CDR3 extends over 14 amino acids. Here the CDR3 reads CASSLGGEYNEQFF. The CDR3 DNA is TGCGCCAGCAGCTTGGGGGGGGAGTACAATGAGCAGTTCTTC.

J is TRBJ1-2 and V is TRBV4-3; TRBD1 is a possible D gene (5 bases). Trimming removed 3 bases at V and 6 bases at J, with 14 bases between. The CDR3 sequence is 14 residues long. CDR1 and CDR2 (germline): LGHNA, YSLEER. Written as DNA, the CDR3 is TGCGCCAGCAGCCAGAACGTGGGGCCTCATGGCTACACCTTC. Its protein product is CASSQNVGPHGYTF.

The V and J genes are TRBV4-3 and TRBJ2-1, with TRBD2 identical over 13 bases. Trimming cost V 3 bases and J 6 bases; bases outside gene matches: 8. Germline V gives CDR1 LGHNA, CDR2 YSLEER. The CDR3 covers 17 residues. CDR3 DNA sequence: TGCGCCAGCAGCCATCAAGGACTAGCGGGGGCCGCCAATGAGCAGTTCTTC. It codes for CASSHQGLAGAANEQFF.

This clone was detected once. This chain joins TRBV7-8 and TRBJ1-2, with 7 bases aligning to TRBD1. The V gene end was trimmed by 5 bases and the J gene end by 5 bases; junction bases not matched to a gene: 14. The germline V gene encodes CDR1 SGHVS and CDR2 FQNEAQ. The CDR3 runs 16 residues. For the CDR3, the DNA is TGTGCCAGCAGCATACAGGGGACCCCGACTAGTTATGGCTACACCTTC. Protein sequence: CASSIQGTPTSYGYTF.

Regarding this clone: The junction does not match germline at one end; this may be a read error. This chain joins TRBV18 and TRBJ1-1; no clear D gene. The CDR3 has 13 residues. Per germline, CDR1 KGHSH and CDR2 LQKENI. CDR3 coding DNA: TGTGCCAGCTCATCACCGGGCGAACCAGAAGCTTTCTTT. Translated: CASSSPGEPEAFF.

The chain is built from TRBV19 and TRBJ2-3; 10 bases are a match to TRBD1. This CDR3 is 14 amino acids long. J lost 1 base, V lost 6 bases, and 1 base had no gene match. CDR1 and CDR2 from the germline V gene are LNHDA and SQIVND (reference sequence). The CDR3 reads CASRGTGGTDTQYF. The CDR3 DNA reads as TGTGCCAGTAGGGGGACAGGGGGCACAGATACGCAGTATTTT.

The V and J genes are TRBV19 and TRBJ2-1; TRBD2 agrees at 12 bases. Germline loops: CDR1 LNHDA, CDR2 SQIVND (reference sequence). Losses at the gene ends were 4 bases for V and 4 bases for J; bases not matched to a gene: 8. The CDR3 is 17 residues long. The CDR3 nucleotides read TGTGCCAGTAGTAAGGTCGCTAGCGGGGGGGCATACAATGAGCAGTTCTTC. Protein: CASSKVASGGAYNEQFF.

In this sample, this clone turned up once. The chain recombines TRBV6-6 with TRBJ1-1, with D possibly being TRBD1 (5 bases). CDR3 length equals 14 residues. The V and J ends lost 0 bases and 4 bases respectively, with 9 bases between them. Germline-derived CDR1 and CDR2 are MNHNY and SVGAGI (reference sequence). For the CDR3, the DNA is TGTGCCAGCAGTTACTCGGTGGGGCCCACTGAAGCTTTCTTT. This gives the protein CASSYSVGPTEAFF.

The chain combines TRBV19 with TRBJ1-1; TRBD1 might be the D (5 bases). This CDR3 region has 13 residues. Trimming took off 4 bases at V and 4 bases at J, with 10 bases between the two ends. Per germline, CDR1 LNHDA and CDR2 SQIVND (reference sequence). The CDR3 sequence is CASSTQGSTEAFF. The CDR3 DNA sequence: TGTGCCAGTAGTACGCAGGGTAGCACTGAAGCTTTCTTT.

Worth noting for this clone: A junction boundary mismatches the germline segment, possibly from a read error. The CDR3 nucleotides are TGTGCCAGCGATCCGGGGGGCGTCAAAAATCAGCCCCGGCATTTT. Protein sequence: CASDPGGVKNQPRHF. The V and J genes are TRBV7-2 and TRBJ1-5; tentatively, D is TRBD1 (6 bases). The CDR3 runs 15 residues. Germline values: CDR1 SGHTA, CDR2 FQGNSA.

This chain uses TRBV11-3 with TRBJ1-6; D possibly corresponds to TRBD1 (5 bases). This CDR3 is built from 14 residues. Germline V lookup: CDR1 SGHNT, CDR2 YENEEA. The V gene lost 6 bases and the J gene lost 7 bases, with 13 bases spanning the gap. The CDR3 coding sequence is TGTGCCAGCAGTCCCCGGGGGACCAATTCACCCCTCCACTTT. Its protein product is CASSPRGTNSPLHF.

The gene calls are TRBV4-1 and TRBJ2-3; D is possibly TRBD2 (6 bases). V gave up 4 bases and J gave up 0 bases, with 17 bases separating them. Per germline, CDR1 MGHRA and CDR2 YSYEKL. The CDR3 runs 17 residues. CDR3 nucleotides: TGCGCCAGCAGCCGGGGTCCGGCGGGGTCTAGCACAGATACGCAGTATTTT. This codes for CASSRGPAGSSTDTQYF.

J is TRBJ1-1 and V is TRBV19; D perhaps matches TRBD1 (5 bases). V was trimmed by 3 bases and J by 4 bases, leaving 12 bases between them. The CDR3 consists of 14 residues. CDR1 is LNHDA and CDR2 is SQIVND in the germline V gene (reference sequence). The chain's CDR3 is CASSITGGSTEAFF. The CDR3 DNA is TGTGCCAGTAGTATTACGGGGGGGTCCACTGAAGCTTTCTTT. The full variable domain, rest sourced from reference TRBV19 and TRBJ1-1, is DGGITQSPKYLFRKEGQNVTLSCEQNLNHDAMYWYRQDPGQGLRLIYYSQIVNDFQKGDIAEGYSVSREKKESFPLTVTSAQKNPTAFYLCASSITGGSTEAFFGQGTRLTVV.

The chain combines TRBV6-6 with TRBJ1-2, with TRBD1 matching over 9 bases. The CDR3 totals 15 residues. Germline V gene data show CDR1 as MNHNY and CDR2 as SVGAGI (reference sequence). Unmatched junction bases numbered 11, after V lost 6 bases and J lost 6 bases. CDR3 loop: CASSPWDREVDGYTF. Written as DNA, the CDR3 is TGTGCCAGCAGCCCTTGGGACAGGGAAGTAGATGGCTACACCTTC.

This chain links TRBV28 with TRBJ1-2; the match to TRBD1 covers 9 bases. The germline V gene encodes CDR1 MDHEN and CDR2 SYDVKM. The CDR3 length is 14 residues. The ends lost 7 bases at V and 5 bases at J; junction bases unmatched: 8. CDR3 amino acids: CASKVTGQGYGYTF. CDR3 DNA sequence: TGTGCCAGCAAAGTCACAGGACAGGGGTATGGCTACACCTTC.

This clone was detected only a few times. At one of its ends the junction is not consistent with the germline gene, which may arise from a read error. This chain connects TRBV7-7 to TRBJ1-4; 7 nucleotides match TRBD1. The germline CDR1 and CDR2 sequences are SSHAT and FNYEAQ (reference sequence). This CDR3 is built from 16 residues. CDR3 coding DNA: TGTGCTAGCAGCTTAAGGGGGCCGGGAGGGTCGGCAAAACTGTTTTTT. As protein: CASSLRGPGGSAKLFF.

This rearrangement joins TRBV5-1 to TRBJ1-1; 7 positions agree with TRBD1. This CDR3 has 18 amino acids. Germline values: CDR1 SGHRS, CDR2 YFSETQ. Trimming removed 0 bases from V and 4 bases from J; junction bases left unmatched: 15. The CDR3 DNA sequence: TGCGCCAGCAGCTTGGCCAGGGACTTACTGACAGGGCCCACTGAAGCTTTCTTT. This translates into CASSLARDLLTGPTEAFF.

A word on this clone: The conserved phenylalanine or tryptophan is not found at the CDR3 terminus, so this likely reflects a read error. The DNA is omitted, as the CDR3 cannot be located on it reliably, and the CDR3 follows TCRdb's listing. The chain employs TRBV21-1 and TRBJ2-6; the table's D call, TRBD1, was not checked against the DNA. TRBV21-1 is a pseudogene locus. The CDR3 spans 12 amino acids, including both terminal residues. This CDR3 reads CASSADSLRAVL.

The J gene is TRBJ2-7, the V gene TRBV7-2; 7 bases align to TRBD1. The CDR3 totals 15 residues. Germline CDR1 is SGHTA and CDR2 is FQGNSA. V shed 4 bases, J shed 2 bases, and the junction held 8 bases outside the gene matches. CDR3 DNA sequence: TGTGCCAGCAGCTCGCACCAGGGGGTGGCCTACGAGCAGTACTTC. Its translation: CASSSHQGVAYEQYF.

This clone occurred a few times. The V gene is TRBV6-6, the J gene TRBJ1-1; no clear D. The germline CDR1 and CDR2 sequences are MNHNY and SVGAGI (reference sequence). V lost 2 bases, J lost 5 bases, and 6 bases lay in between. The CDR3 runs to 12 residues. CDR3 coding DNA: TGTGCCAGCAGTTACGGCGGGACTGAAGCTTTCTTT. It specifies CASSYGGTEAFF.

This clone was counted a few times. J is TRBJ1-2 and V is TRBV27, with 8 bases that match TRBD1. CDR3 length equals 13 residues. Germline CDR1 reads MNHEY; CDR2 reads SMNVEV (reference sequence). V trimming: 4 bases; J trimming: 8 bases; junction bases outside the gene matches: 6. The CDR3 nucleotides read TGTGCCAGCAGTTCCCGGGACAGGCCCGGCTACACCTTC. The encoded protein is CASSSRDRPGYTF.

The chain recombines TRBV18 with TRBJ2-2; D gene uncertain. CDR3 size: 13 residues. Germline loops: CDR1 KGHSH, CDR2 LQKENI. The germline V and J ends were trimmed by 2 bases and 7 bases, with 8 bases remaining between them. CDR3 loop: CASSPELLGELFF. The DNA of the CDR3 is TGTGCCAGCTCACCAGAACTACTCGGGGAGCTGTTTTTT.

This clone was observed a few times. The rearrangement uses TRBV7-8 and TRBJ2-3; 12 nucleotides agree with TRBD2. Per germline, CDR1 SGHVS and CDR2 FQNEAQ. V dropped 2 bases and J dropped 1; count of bases not matched to a gene: 10. The CDR3 spans 19 residues. This CDR3 is CASSLRTSGARRGTDTQYF. Here the CDR3 DNA reads TGTGCCAGCAGCTTAAGGACTAGCGGGGCCAGAAGGGGCACAGATACGCAGTATTTT.

The chain combines TRBV6-5 with TRBJ2-5, with D tentatively TRBD2 (6 bases). The J call is doubtful: the DNA matches TRBJ2-7 better. CDR3 length: 14 amino acids. In germline, CDR1 is MNHEY, CDR2 SVGAGI. The chain's CDR3 is CASSGQEGSYEQYF. As DNA, the CDR3 is TGTGCCAGCAGCGGTCAGGAGGGCTCCTACGAGCAGTACTTC.

The rearrangement uses TRBV19 and TRBJ2-6; 8 bases are shared with TRBD1. J lost 1 base, V lost 9 bases, and 5 bases had no gene match. From germline, CDR1 is LNHDA and CDR2 SQIVND (reference sequence). This CDR3 contains 15 residues. Written as DNA, the CDR3 is TGTGCCAGCTCGACAGGGGCATCTGGGGCCAACGTCCTGACTTTC. This encodes CASSTGASGANVLTF.

The table lists this clone with a few counts. The rearrangement joins TRBV15 to TRBJ2-5, with D hard to call. The CDR3 is 12 amino acids. Germline V CDR1 and CDR2: LNHNV, YYDKDF (reference sequence). V lost 1 base to trimming and J lost 5 bases, with 5 bases between them. The CDR3 is CATSRGSETQYF. In DNA, the CDR3 is TGTGCCACCAGCAGAGGTTCGGAGACCCAGTACTTC.

This clone occurred a few times. The genes are TRBV7-2 and TRBJ2-5, with TRBD2 matching over 9 bases. The junction had 5 bases not matched to a gene; V was cut back by 5 bases and J by 4 bases. The CDR3 is made up of 14 amino acids. Germline CDR1 SGHTA, CDR2 FQGNSA. CDR3 in amino acids: CASSAQREVETQYF. DNA of the CDR3: TGTGCCAGCAGCGCCCAGCGGGAGGTAGAGACCCAGTACTTC.

The chain joins TRBV28 to TRBJ2-2; TRBD1 agrees at 9 bases. The CDR3 totals 15 residues. In germline, CDR1 is MDHEN, CDR2 SYDVKM. Trimming cost V 6 bases and J 0 bases; bases outside gene matches: 2. The CDR3 DNA follows: TGTGCCAGCAGCACAGGGGGCTCGAACACCGGGGAGCTGTTTTTT. Translating it yields CASSTGGSNTGELFF.